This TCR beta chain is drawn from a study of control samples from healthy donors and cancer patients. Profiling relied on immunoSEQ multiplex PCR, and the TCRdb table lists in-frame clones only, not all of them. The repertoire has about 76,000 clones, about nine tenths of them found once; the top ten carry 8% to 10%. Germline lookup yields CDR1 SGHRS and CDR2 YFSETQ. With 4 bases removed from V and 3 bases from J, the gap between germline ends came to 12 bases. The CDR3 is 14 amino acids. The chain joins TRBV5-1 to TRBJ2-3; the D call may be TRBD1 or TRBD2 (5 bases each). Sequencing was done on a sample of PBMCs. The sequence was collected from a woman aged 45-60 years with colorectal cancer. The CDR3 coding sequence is TGCGCCAGCAGCCCTGAGAGGGGAACAGATACGCAGTATTTT. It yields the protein CASSPERGTDTQYF.